A selection of T cell receptor beta chains follows, all from one sample in a study of CD8 T cells in Susac syndrome. TCRdb ran MiXCR on the immunoSEQ multiplex PCR reads and lists one entry per CDR3 protein. The profile shows approximately 180,000 distinct CDR3 sequences, about 94% of them singletons. The specimen was CD4+ T cells from PBMCs. The receptors derive from a human donor with Susac syndrome. CDR3s include the opening cysteine and the closing phenylalanine or tryptophan. The D gene is left open where the match is weak. The size entry is marked missing in some rows and otherwise reads once, few, many or a size class.

TRBJ1-2,NA,14,TRBV5-8,TRBD1,TGTGCCAGCCCTCCCGGGACAGGGGGACTTGGCTACACCTTC,CASPPGTGGLGYTF
TRBJ2-3,NA,14,TRBV11-2,TRBD2,TGTGCCAGCAGCTCGACTAGCCCCACAGATACGCAGTATTTT,CASSSTSPTDTQYF
TRBJ2-5,NA,18,TRBV7-9,TRBD1,TGTGCCAGCAGCTTAGCACTTCTGGGACAGGGGGCGCTTGAGACCCAGTACTTC,CASSLALLGQGALETQYF
TRBJ2-7,NA,14,TRBV6-5,NA,TGTGCCAGCTCCCACGACCCGGCGAGCGGCGAGCAGTACTTC,CASSHDPASGEQYF
TRBJ2-1,NA,16,TRBV7-8,TRBD2,TGTGCCAGCCGACAGTCCGGGACTAGCGCCTACAATGAGCAGTTCTTC,CASRQSGTSAYNEQFF
TRBJ2-7,NA,17,TRBV20-1,TRBD2,TGCAGTGCTAGAGATCCGAGGACTAGCGGGGGGTACGACGAGCAGTACTTC,CSARDPRTSGGYDEQYF
TRBJ1-1,NA,14,TRBV29-1,NA,TGCAGCGCTGGGGGGGGCAGCCAGAACACTGAAGCTTTCTTT,CSAGGGSQNTEAFF
TRBJ1-2,NA,10,TRBV2,TRBD1,TGTGCCAGCAGCGGACAGGTCCACACCTTC,CASSGQVHTF
TRBJ2-5,NA,13,TRBV20-1,NA,TGCAGTGCTTCTGGACAGCTACAAGAGACCCAGTACTTC,CSASGQLQETQYF
TRBJ1-1,NA,13,TRBV29-1,TRBD1,TGCAGCGTTCCTTCGACAGGGAATACTGAAGCTTTCTTT,CSVPSTGNTEAFF
TRBJ2-5,NA,17,TRBV15,TRBD1,TGTGCCACCAGCGCACAGGGGGACCCCCTCACACAAGAGACCCAGTACTTC,CATSAQGDPLTQETQYF
TRBJ2-1,NA,15,TRBV19,TRBD1,TGTGCCAGTACAACCGGGACAGGGTCCTACAATGAGCAGTTCTTC,CASTTGTGSYNEQFF
TRBJ2-1,NA,18,TRBV12-3/TRBV12-4,TRBD1,TGTGCCAGCAGTTTAGGGGTAGTTGGGGGACAGGGTTTCAATGAGCAGTTCTTC,CASSLGVVGGQGFNEQFF
TRBJ1-1,few,14,TRBV30,TRBD1,TGTGCCTGGACCGGGACAGGGGCGAACACTGAAGCTTTCTTT,CAWTGTGANTEAFF
TRBJ2-1,NA,14,TRBV11-2,NA,TGTGCCAGCAGCCCGGGACGACAACCAAATGAGCAGTTCTTC,CASSPGRQPNEQFF
TRBJ1-6,NA,14,TRBV28,NA,TGTGCCAGCCACAATTCCCGACCTGGTTCACCCCTCCACTTT,CASHNSRPGSPLHF
TRBJ2-2,NA,14,TRBV5-4,NA,TGTGCCAGCAGCCCCGCCCAGTCGACCGGGGAGCTGTTTTTT,CASSPAQSTGELFF
TRBJ1-5,NA,15,TRBV9,TRBD1,TGTGCCAGCAGCGCGGACGGGGACAGGAGCCAGCCCCAGCATTTT,CASSADGDRSQPQHF
TRBJ1-2,NA,14,TRBV12-3/TRBV12-4,NA,TGTGCCAGCAGTCGCGAACAGGGAAACTATGGCTACACCTTC,CASSREQGNYGYTF
TRBJ1-4,NA,15,TRBV20-1,TRBD1,TGCAGTTTGGGGACAGCTGATACAACTAATGAAAAACTGTTTTTT,CSLGTADTTNEKLFF
TRBJ2-1,NA,17,TRBV4-2,TRBD2,TGTGCCAGCAGCCAAGGAGGTACCCTAGCGGGAGCAGATGAGCAGTTCTTC,CASSQGGTLAGADEQFF
TRBJ2-5,NA,14,TRBV6-1,NA,TGTGCCAGCAGTGAAAGAGGATGGTTTGAGACCCAGTACTTC,CASSERGWFETQYF
TRBJ2-7,NA,15,TRBV28,TRBD2,TGTGCCAGCAGTTGGAGCGGGAGGGCGGTGTACGAGCAGTACTTC,CASSWSGRAVYEQYF
TRBJ2-7,NA,14,TRBV12-5,NA,TGTGCTAGTGGTTCGATCGGGACTGCCTACGAGCAGTACTTC,CASGSIGTAYEQYF
TRBJ2-7,NA,15,TRBV20-1,TRBD1,TGCAGTGCTAGAGCCGGGACAGGTCCTACCTACGAGCAGTACTTC,CSARAGTGPTYEQYF
TRBJ1-1,NA,11,TRBV7-8,NA,TGTGCCAGCGCGAAGGGCTCTGAAGCTTTCTTT,CASAKGSEAFF
TRBJ2-1,NA,13,TRBV4-1,NA,TGCGCCAGTACGGACTACCGAAACAATGAGCAGTTCTTC,CASTDYRNNEQFF
TRBJ2-4,NA,13,TRBV30,NA,TGTGCCTGGAGTGATGACGGAGGAAACATTCAGTACTTC,CAWSDDGGNIQYF
TRBJ2-3,NA,16,TRBV12-3/TRBV12-4,TRBD1,TGTGCCAGCAGACAAACTGGGACAGGGAGCACAGATACGCAGTATTTT,CASRQTGTGSTDTQYF
TRBJ1-6,NA,20,TRBV23-1,TRBD1,TGCGCCAGCAGACACACCGTGATACCGGGACAGGGGGACGATAATTCACCCCTCCACTTT,CASRHTVIPGQGDDNSPLHF
TRBJ1-1,NA,13,TRBV4-3,NA,TGCGCCAGCAGCCAAGAGGTGGACACTGAAGCTTTCTTT,CASSQEVDTEAFF
TRBJ2-5,NA,13,TRBV7-2,NA,TGTGCCAAGGGTGGGGGGCTACAAGAGACCCAGTACTTC,CAKGGGLQETQYF
TRBJ2-2,NA,16,TRBV11-3,TRBD2,TGTGCCAGCAGCTTAGTTGGGACTAGCTACACCGGGGAGCTGTTTTTT,CASSLVGTSYTGELFF
TRBJ2-7,NA,14,TRBV20-1,NA,TGCAGTGCTAGAGATCTGCTGGAAACGTACGAGCAGTACTTC,CSARDLLETYEQYF
TRBJ1-3,NA,14,TRBV3-1,NA,TGTGCCAGCAGCCAGACATCGAAAGGAAACACCATATATTTT,CASSQTSKGNTIYF
TRBJ2-1,NA,15,TRBV18,TRBD1,TGTGCCAGCTCACTGGGACAGGGGGGAGGAGGTGAGCAGTTCTTC,CASSLGQGGGGEQFF
TRBJ2-2,NA,13,TRBV4-2,NA,TGTGCCAGCAGCCAAGCGGAGACCGGGGAGCTGTTTTTT,CASSQAETGELFF
TRBJ2-7,NA,14,TRBV30,TRBD1,TGTGCCTGGATAAAGGACAGGGGTCGTGGAGAGCAGTACTTC,CAWIKDRGRGEQYF
TRBJ2-7,NA,17,TRBV20-1,NA,TGCAGTGCTAGAGATCCGCCGACGTCGTCTACCTCCTACGAGCAGTACTTC,CSARDPPTSSTSYEQYF
TRBJ1-5,NA,13,TRBV20-1,TRBD1,TGCAGTGCTACCGGGACAGATTCACAGCCCCAGCATTTT,CSATGTDSQPQHF
TRBJ1-2,NA,15,TRBV20-1,TRBD1,TGCAGTGCTAGCCCTCAGGGGGCGCTGAACTATGGCTACACCTTC,CSASPQGALNYGYTF
TRBJ1-1,NA,14,TRBV6-2/TRBV6-3,NA,TGTGCCAGCAGTCCCTTTCACAGGGAGGGTGAAGCTTTCTTT,CASSPFHREGEAFF
TRBJ1-1,NA,13,TRBV20-1,NA,TGCAGTGCCACTAACCAGGGAACCACTGAAGCTTTCTTT,CSATNQGTTEAFF
TRBJ2-2,NA,15,TRBV5-4,NA,TGTGCCAGCAGCTCGCCGTATGGTGGGAGTGGGGAGCTGTTTTTT,CASSSPYGGSGELFF
TRBJ1-3,NA,15,TRBV7-9,NA,TGTGCCAGCAGTCGCGACAGGAGCTCTGGAAACACCATATATTTT,CASSRDRSSGNTIYF
TRBJ2-7,NA,16,TRBV7-9,NA,TGTGCCAGCAGCTTAGAATTCGGGCAGGGTTCCTACGAGCAGTACTTC,CASSLEFGQGSYEQYF
TRBJ1-2,NA,14,TRBV7-2,TRBD1,TGTGCCAGCAGCACTAGGGAGGGGGCAGAGGGCTACACCTTC,CASSTREGAEGYTF
TRBJ2-7,NA,15,TRBV28,TRBD2,TGTGCCAGCAGTTTAGGAGCGGGAGAACGCTACGAGCAGTACTTC,CASSLGAGERYEQYF
TRBJ1-2,NA,15,TRBV15,NA,TGTGCCACCAGCAGAGATATCCCGCGTACTTATGGCTACACCTTC,CATSRDIPRTYGYTF
TRBJ1-6,NA,17,TRBV27,NA,TGTGCCAGCAGCTTAAAAGGACAAACCCTGTATAATTCACCCCTCCACTTT,CASSLKGQTLYNSPLHF
TRBJ2-2,NA,16,TRBV20-1,TRBD2,TGCAGTGCTAGAACCTTAGCGGGTTCGAACACCGGGGAGCTGTTTTTT,CSARTLAGSNTGELFF